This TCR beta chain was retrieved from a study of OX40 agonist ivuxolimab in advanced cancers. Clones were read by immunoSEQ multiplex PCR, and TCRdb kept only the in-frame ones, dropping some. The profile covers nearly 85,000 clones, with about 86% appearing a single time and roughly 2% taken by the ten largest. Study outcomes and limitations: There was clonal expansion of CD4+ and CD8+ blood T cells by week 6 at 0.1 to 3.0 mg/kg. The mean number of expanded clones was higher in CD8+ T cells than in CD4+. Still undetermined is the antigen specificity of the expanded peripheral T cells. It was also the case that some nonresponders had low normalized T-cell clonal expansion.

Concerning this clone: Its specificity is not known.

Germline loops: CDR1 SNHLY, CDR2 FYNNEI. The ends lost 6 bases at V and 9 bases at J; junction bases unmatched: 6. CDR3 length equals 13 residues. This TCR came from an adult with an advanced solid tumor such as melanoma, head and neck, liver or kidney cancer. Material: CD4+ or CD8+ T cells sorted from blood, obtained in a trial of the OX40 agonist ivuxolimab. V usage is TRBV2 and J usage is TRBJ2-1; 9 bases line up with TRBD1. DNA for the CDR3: TGTGCCAGCAGCGGGGACAGGGAAGGTGAGCAGTTCTTC. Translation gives CASSGDREGEQFF.